This record looks at one T cell receptor (beta chain) sequence and its context. RNA was extracted with the RNeasy kit, and a quantity of about 0.45 to 1 ug was reverse transcribed using random hexamers. MiXCR was run by TCRdb on the immunoSEQ multiplex PCR reads, yielding one entry per CDR3 protein. The sample lists about 300,000 distinct CDR3 sequences, approximately 85% occurring once. These data belong to a study of CD8 T cells in Susac syndrome. TEMRA cells underwent FACS enrichment and CD8+ and CD4+ T cells underwent negative isolation. Trimming removed 2 bases from V and 2 bases from J, with 12 bases in between. The CDR3 extends over 15 amino acids. From germline, CDR1 is MNHEY and CDR2 SMNVEV (reference sequence).

This clonotype was sampled from a human donor with multiple sclerosis. V and J are TRBV27 and TRBJ2-5; TRBD1 might be the D (5 bases). Sequenced sample: CD8+ T cells from PBMCs. The CDR3 loop reads CASSLIAGIQETQYF. The CDR3 DNA reads TGTGCCAGCAGTTTAATCGCAGGGATTCAAGAGACCCAGTACTTC.